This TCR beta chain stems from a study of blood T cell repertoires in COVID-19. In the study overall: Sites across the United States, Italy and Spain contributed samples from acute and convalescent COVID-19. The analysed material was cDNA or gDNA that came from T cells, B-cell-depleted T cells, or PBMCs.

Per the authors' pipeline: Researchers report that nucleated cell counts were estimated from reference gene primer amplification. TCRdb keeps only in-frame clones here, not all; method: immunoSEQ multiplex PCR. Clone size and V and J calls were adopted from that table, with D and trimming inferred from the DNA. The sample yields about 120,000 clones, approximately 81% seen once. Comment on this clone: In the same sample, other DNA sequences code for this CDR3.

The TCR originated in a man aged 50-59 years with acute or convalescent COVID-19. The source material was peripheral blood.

The CDR3, as DNA: TGCGCCAGCAGCTTTCAGTTCACAGATACGCAGTATTTT. It specifies CASSFQFTDTQYF. V usage is TRBV5-1 and J usage is TRBJ2-3; D remains unclear. V was cut by 2 bases and J by 2 bases, with 6 bases left in between. Germline V lookup: CDR1 SGHRS, CDR2 YFSETQ. The CDR3 covers 13 residues.